Below, 25 T cell receptor beta chains from the same sample are listed, as sequenced in a study of shared clonotypes between healthy human individuals. In the naive CD8 group, cells lacked CD45RO and were positively selected for CCR7, so terminally differentiated effector memory CD45RA+ cells were left out. Some clones are missing from TCRdb's copy, which holds only in-frame ones; the method was immunoSEQ multiplex PCR. This repertoire shows hundreds of thousands of clones, nearly 97% found once; its top ten account for roughly 0.1%. Sequenced sample: naive CD8+ T cells sorted from blood. These receptors came from a woman aged 25 to 39 in good health.

This chain connects TRBV28 to TRBJ1-2; D might be TRBD1 (6 bases). Germline CDR1 reads MDHEN; CDR2 reads SYDVKM. Trimming shortened V by 4 bases and J by 10 bases, and 13 bases separated the two germline ends. This CDR3 has 12 amino acids. DNA of the CDR3: TGTGCCAGCAGTTGGACAGAGGATAACTACACCTTC. Protein product: CASSWTEDNYTF.

V is TRBV7-6 and J is TRBJ2-7; D unclear. V lost 4 bases and J lost 4, with 14 bases in between. This CDR3 is 14 amino acids long. Germline CDR1 and CDR2: SGHVS and FNYEAQ. The CDR3 sequence is CASSSQPRVYEQYF. As DNA, the CDR3 is TGTGCCAGCAGCTCCCAACCTAGGGTATACGAGCAGTACTTC.

This sequence joins TRBV5-6 and TRBJ2-5, with 10 bases lining up with TRBD2. V gave up 4 bases and J gave up 7 bases; unmatched junction bases: 4. Germline V gene lookup returns CDR1 SGHDT and CDR2 YYEEEE. The CDR3 spans 13 residues. CDR3 in amino acids: CASSPSGSGTQYF. In nucleotides, the CDR3 is TGTGCCAGCAGCCCTAGCGGGAGTGGGACCCAGTACTTC.

The V and J genes are TRBV4-1 and TRBJ2-2; 7 bases line up with TRBD2. CDR3 size: 16 residues. V dropped 5 bases and J dropped 6; count of bases not matched to a gene: 12. The germline gives CDR1 MGHRA, CDR2 YSYEKL. The CDR3 DNA follows: TGCGCCAGCAGCGAAGGAGCCGGGAGGATCGCCGGGGAGCTGTTTTTT. The encoded protein is CASSEGAGRIAGELFF.

The V and J genes are TRBV30 and TRBJ1-2; a possible D gene is TRBD1 (5 bases). Germline CDR1 GTSNPN, CDR2 SVGIG (reference sequence). This CDR3 region has 13 residues. Trimming removed 2 bases at V and 5 bases at J, with 12 bases between. The CDR3 DNA reads as TGTGCCTGGAGTACAGGAGGGCTGTATGGCTACACCTTC. Protein: CAWSTGGLYGYTF.

The V call is TRBV2, the J call TRBJ2-5, with 15 positions matching TRBD2. The J segment lost 5 bases and the V segment lost 6 bases, leaving 10 bases of the junction unmatched. The CDR3 loop spans 17 amino acids. The germline gives CDR1 SNHLY, CDR2 FYNNEI. CDR3 sequence: CASREAPGLAGGETQYF. In DNA, the CDR3 is TGTGCCAGCAGAGAGGCCCCTGGACTAGCGGGAGGGGAGACCCAGTACTTC.

This rearrangement joins TRBV25-1 to TRBJ2-3, with 7 bases matching TRBD2. The germline V gene has CDR1 MGHDK and CDR2 SYGVNS. Trimming cost V 5 bases and J 2 bases; bases outside gene matches: 7. The CDR3 totals 15 residues. The CDR3 loop reads CASSTLADTTDTQYF. CDR3 bases: TGTGCCAGCAGTACGCTAGCGGACACCACAGATACGCAGTATTTT.

V gene TRBV11-1 combines with J gene TRBJ2-7; no firm D call. Deletions cut 2 bases from V and 3 bases from J, with 17 bases between. The CDR3 is 16 amino acids. Germline CDR1 reads SGHAT; CDR2 reads FQDESV (reference sequence). CDR3 loop: CASSLSLRQNFYEQYF. The CDR3 region has the DNA TGTGCCAGCAGCTTATCTTTACGGCAGAACTTCTACGAGCAGTACTTC.

The chain couples TRBV6-5 to TRBJ2-1; a possible D gene is TRBD2 (5 bases). V lost 6 bases and J lost 4, with 13 bases in between. The CDR3 is 14 amino acids. Germline V gives CDR1 MNHEY, CDR2 SVGAGI. This chain's CDR3 is CASSESGYYNEQFF. The CDR3 nucleotides read TGTGCCAGCAGCGAAAGCGGATATTACAATGAGCAGTTCTTC.

The chain joins TRBV6-5 to TRBJ1-6; D remains ambiguous. V was shortened by 8 bases and J by 9 bases, with 11 bases between the two germline ends. The CDR3 sequence is 12 residues long. Looked up from germline, CDR1 is MNHEY and CDR2 is SVGAGI. The CDR3 sequence is CASLTYGSPLHF. As DNA, the CDR3 is TGTGCCAGCCTCACGTACGGTTCACCCCTCCACTTT.

The chain has TRBV27 and TRBJ2-2; D tentatively fits TRBD1 or TRBD2 (5 bases each). V dropped 3 bases and J dropped 0 bases, with 11 bases sitting between them. The CDR3 runs 16 residues. The germline V gene has CDR1 MNHEY and CDR2 SMNVEV (reference sequence). CDR3 DNA sequence: TGTGCCAGCAGTTTTATGGGGACCGCGAACACCGGGGAGCTGTTTTTT. Translating gives CASSFMGTANTGELFF.

The V and J genes are TRBV7-9 and TRBJ2-7; TRBD2 agrees at 7 bases. Germline CDR1 is SEHNR and CDR2 is FQNEAQ (reference sequence). This CDR3 contains 13 residues. V shed 5 bases, J shed 7 bases, and the junction held 8 bases outside the gene matches. CDR3 sequence: CASSTTGREEQYF. Here the CDR3 DNA reads TGTGCCAGCAGCACCACGGGGAGGGAGGAGCAGTACTTC.

Concerning this clone itself: The same CDR3 also results from other DNA sequences found in this sample. This sequence joins TRBV27 and TRBJ2-7; no definite D call. The V end was cut by 3 bases, the J end by 7 bases, with 7 bases between. The germline V gene encodes CDR1 MNHEY and CDR2 SMNVEV (reference sequence). The CDR3 consists of 11 residues. CDR3 sequence (DNA): TGTGCCAGCAGTTTCGGCAGGGAGCAGTACTTC. Translation gives CASSFGREQYF.

The chain combines TRBV29-1 with TRBJ2-3; D gene ambiguous. This CDR3 is 13 amino acids long. Trimming shortened V by 1 base and J by 2 bases, and 7 bases separated the two germline ends. CDR1 is SQVTM, CDR2 ANQGSEA, per germline. CDR3 coding DNA: TGCAGCGTTGAAGCCCAGAACACAGATACGCAGTATTTT. Amino acid sequence: CSVEAQNTDTQYF.

J is TRBJ1-3 and V is TRBV7-9; TRBD1 might be the D (6 bases). CDR3 length: 18 residues. V was pared by 5 bases and J by 1 base, with 21 bases between. Germline CDR1 is SEHNR and CDR2 is FQNEAQ (reference sequence). CDR3 DNA sequence: TGTGCCAGCAGCCAAACCTACCCAACAGGGTCGTCTGGAAACACCATATATTTT. Translating it yields CASSQTYPTGSSGNTIYF.

This sequence joins TRBV6-5 and TRBJ2-1; D might be TRBD1 or TRBD2, each matching 5 bases. Trimming took 6 bases from V and 12 from J, leaving 21 bases between them. Germline V gene lookup returns CDR1 MNHEY and CDR2 SVGAGI. This CDR3 has 14 amino acids. Here the CDR3 reads CASRVRDHQSWQFF. For the CDR3, the DNA is TGTGCCAGCAGGGTCCGGGACCACCAATCTTGGCAGTTCTTC.

V is TRBV7-9 and J is TRBJ2-3, with 8 bases that match TRBD2. Trimming at V came to 5 bases and at J to 1 base, leaving 8 bases not matched to a gene. From germline, CDR1 is SEHNR and CDR2 FQNEAQ (reference sequence). There are 16 residues in the CDR3. The CDR3 is CASSPASGRGTDTQYF. The CDR3, as DNA: TGTGCCAGCAGCCCGGCCAGCGGGAGAGGCACAGATACGCAGTATTTT.

The V call is TRBV5-8, the J call TRBJ2-5; D may match TRBD1 or TRBD2 (5 bases each). V gave up 4 bases and J gave up 5 bases, with 15 bases separating them. The CDR3 is made up of 14 amino acids. Germline V gene data show CDR1 as SGHTS and CDR2 as YDEGEE. The CDR3 region has the DNA TGTGCCAGCAGCCTCCCAACTAGGGGTGAGACCCAGTACTTC. It translates to CASSLPTRGETQYF.

V and J are TRBV11-2 and TRBJ2-1; no reliable D call. The V gene's germline CDR1 is SGHAT and CDR2 FQNNGV. The CDR3 has 15 amino acids. V lost 1 base, J lost 1 base, and 8 bases lay in between. The CDR3 protein is CASSLGPRSYNEQFF. The DNA of the CDR3 is TGTGCCAGCAGCTTAGGACCCCGATCCTACAATGAGCAGTTCTTC.

This chain uses TRBV10-3 with TRBJ2-2; no firm D call. This CDR3 contains 15 residues. From germline, CDR1 is ENHRY and CDR2 SYGVKD. V lost 1 base and J 6 bases, leaving 12 bases between the germline ends. In nucleotides, the CDR3 is TGTGCCATCAGTGAGTTTGTGGAAGGCCCCGGGGAGCTGTTTTTT. It translates to CAISEFVEGPGELFF.

The rearrangement links TRBV19 to TRBJ2-1, with D hard to call. The CDR3 spans 14 residues. Trimming stripped 5 bases from V and 5 bases from J, with 13 bases between. Germline lookup yields CDR1 LNHDA and CDR2 SQIVND (reference sequence). The CDR3 loop is CASSPFPPDNEQFF. In DNA, the CDR3 is TGTGCCAGTAGTCCTTTTCCGCCGGACAATGAGCAGTTCTTC.

V is TRBV29-1 and J is TRBJ1-1, with 8 nucleotides matching TRBD1. Unmatched junction bases numbered 15, after V lost 5 bases and J lost 4 bases. There are 16 residues in the CDR3. Germline V gene sequence: CDR1 SQVTM, CDR2 ANQGSEA. DNA for the CDR3: TGCAGCGTTATGCAGGGGGCATCAGTGGTGGGCACTGAAGCTTTCTTT. Its protein is CSVMQGASVVGTEAFF.

In this sample, this clone turned up once. The chain couples TRBV28 to TRBJ2-1, with TRBD2 matching 8 bases. J was trimmed by 0 bases and V by 5 bases; bases with no gene match: 15. The CDR3 is 19 residues long. Germline V gene sequence: CDR1 MDHEN, CDR2 SYDVKM. DNA for the CDR3: TGTGCCAGCAGTGGGGCTAGCGGGCGTCCTCTGAGCTCCTACAATGAGCAGTTCTTC. Its translation is CASSGASGRPLSSYNEQFF. The full variable domain, its missing parts supplied by reference TRBV28 and TRBJ2-1, is DVKVTQSSRYLVKRTGEKVFLECVQDMDHENMFWYRQDPGLGLRLIYFSYDVKMKEKGDIPEGYSVSREKKERFSLILESASTNQTSMYLCASSGASGRPLSSYNEQFFGPGTRLTVL.

The rearrangement uses TRBV6-7 and TRBJ2-7; D is undetermined. TRBV6-7 is treated as an ORF (open reading frame) with a function not yet certain. Deletions cut 0 bases from V and 5 bases from J, with 14 bases between. The CDR3 has 15 amino acids. In DNA form, the CDR3 reads TGTGCCAGCAGTTACTCCCGAGGCTTCCCCCACGAGCAGTACTTC. As protein: CASSYSRGFPHEQYF.

V gene TRBV4-1 combines with J gene TRBJ1-5; TRBD1 is a possible D gene (6 bases). The CDR3 is made up of 16 amino acids. The V end was cut by 1 base, the J end by 2 bases, with 12 bases between. Germline V gene lookup returns CDR1 MGHRA and CDR2 YSYEKL. In nucleotides, the CDR3 is TGCGCCAGCAGCCAAGCAGGGAAGGGGGGCAATCAGCCCCAGCATTTT. It yields the protein CASSQAGKGGNQPQHF.